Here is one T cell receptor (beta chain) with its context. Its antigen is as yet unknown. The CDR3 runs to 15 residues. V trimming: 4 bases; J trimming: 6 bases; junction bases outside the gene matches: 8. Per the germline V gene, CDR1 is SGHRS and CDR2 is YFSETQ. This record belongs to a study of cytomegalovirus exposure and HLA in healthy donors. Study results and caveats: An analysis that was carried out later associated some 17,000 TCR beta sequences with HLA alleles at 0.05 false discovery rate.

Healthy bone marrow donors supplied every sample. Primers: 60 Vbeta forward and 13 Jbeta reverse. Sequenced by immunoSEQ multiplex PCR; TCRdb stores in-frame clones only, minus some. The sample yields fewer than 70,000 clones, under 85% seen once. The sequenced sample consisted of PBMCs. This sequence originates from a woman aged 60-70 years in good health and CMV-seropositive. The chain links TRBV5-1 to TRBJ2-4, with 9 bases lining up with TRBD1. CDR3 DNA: TGCGCCAGCAGCGGGGACAGGGCTGGGAGAAACATTCAGTACTTC. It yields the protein CASSGDRAGRNIQYF.